This paragraph reports one TCR beta chain. This CDR3 is 14 amino acids long. V lost 5 bases, J lost 3 bases, and 12 bases lay in between. Germline V gene data show CDR1 as LNHNV and CDR2 as YYDKDF (reference sequence). Assay used: immunoSEQ multiplex PCR; TCRdb lists only in-frame clones, some missing. The sample records under 1 million clones, 90% to 95% being singletons. The data are from a study of shared clonotypes between healthy human individuals. Naivety among CD8 cells was defined by CD45RO negativity and positive CCR7 selection, thereby excluding terminally differentiated effector memory CD45RA+ cells. The donors, healthy adults who were HIV-negative, had experienced no recent acute infections or vaccinations.

J is TRBJ2-3 and V is TRBV15; no firm D call. The sample consisted of naive CD8+ T cells sorted from blood. This TCR derives from a man aged 25 to 45 in good health. As DNA, the CDR3 is TGTGCCACCAGCCGCTCCCTGGGGACAGATACGCAGTATTTT. Protein product: CATSRSLGTDTQYF.